This TCR beta chain was captured in a study of beta chain features in type 1 diabetes. Study-level results: In the patient group, naive, central memory and Treg TCRB repertoires seemed more alike than in the healthy donor group.

For this clone: Its antigen is unidentified.

Each of the CD4+ naive, central memory, regulatory and stem cell-like memory populations was sorted via CD45RO/CCR7/CD25/CD127/CD95/CD27. The study reverse transcribed the entire isolated RNA, so it sequenced expressed TCRB transcripts. Profiled with immunoSEQ multiplex PCR; TCRdb holds only in-frame clones, not every one. This table holds a few hundred thousand clones, around 19% found once. The V end was cut by 4 bases, the J end by 0 bases, with 10 bases between. The CDR3 totals 14 residues. Germline CDR1 is SGDLS and CDR2 is YYNGEE. The rearrangement links TRBV9 to TRBJ2-5; a possible D gene is TRBD1 (6 bases). The sequence was collected from a woman under 30 in good health. Material: naive CD4+ T cells from blood. CDR3 coding DNA: TGTGCCAGCAGCACCCAGGGGTACCAAGAGACCCAGTACTTC. It codes for CASSTQGYQETQYF.